What follows describes a single TCR beta chain. Its antigen is unknown. The entry originates in a study of Graves' ophthalmopathy and Graves' hyperthyroidism. Study-wide results and caveats: Most clonotypes expanded in thyroid above 0.001 frequency were present in blood too. The model's ophthalmopathy progression predictions had around 67% sensitivity and approximately 72% specificity.

The CDR3 consists of 12 residues. Germline-derived CDR1 and CDR2 are SGHAT and FQNNGV. Trimming removed 6 bases at V and 13 bases at J, with 13 bases between. Amplification of TCR beta CDR3 regions used RNA transcripts. The authors performed first-round RT-PCR with HTBI primers and then a second-round multiplex PCR. TCRdb independently ran MiXCR on the multiplex PCR reads; one entry per CDR3 protein. The sample includes roughly 1.1 million distinct CDR3 sequences, roughly 35% of them seen just once. The sequencing input was peripheral blood or thyroid tissue (not recorded which). This TCR derives from an adult man with Graves' hyperthyroidism. The gene calls are TRBV11-2 and TRBJ2-6, with D tentatively TRBD2 (5 bases). CDR3 bases: TGTGCCAGCAGAGGCTCCGGGGTAGTCCTGACTTTC. Amino acid sequence: CASRGSGVVLTF.